These 21 T cell receptor beta chains came from one sample sequenced in a study of blood T cell repertoires in COVID-19. TCRdb's table, derived via immunoSEQ multiplex PCR, lists solely in-frame clones and lacks some. Of about 160,000 clones listed, 70% to 90% were seen once; the top ten hold roughly 1%. Sequenced: peripheral blood. The receptors shown here come from a man in his forties or fifties with acute or convalescent COVID-19.

This clone has only a few counts. V usage is TRBV5-1 and J usage is TRBJ2-7; tentative D call: TRBD2 (5 bases). Germline CDR1 reads SGHRS; CDR2 reads YFSETQ. This CDR3 is built from 15 residues. The V end lost 0 bases, the J end lost 0 bases, and 10 bases lay between the germline ends. The CDR3 protein is CASSLDSGSSYEQYF. CDR3 bases: TGCGCCAGCAGCTTGGATTCGGGATCCTCCTACGAGCAGTACTTC.

The V call is TRBV5-4, the J call TRBJ2-3; D remains unclear. Per germline, CDR1 SGHNT and CDR2 YYREEE (reference sequence). The V and J ends lost 0 bases and 0 bases respectively, with 8 bases between them. This CDR3 contains 15 residues. CDR3 protein: CASSLGGVSTDTQYF. The DNA of the CDR3 is TGTGCCAGCAGCTTGGGAGGCGTCAGCACAGATACGCAGTATTTT.

The CDR3 here is CASSFGGGNEQFF. The CDR3 nucleotides read TGTGCCAGCAGCTTTGGCGGGGGAAATGAGCAGTTCTTC. J is TRBJ2-1 and V is TRBV5-4; 7 bases fit TRBD2. CDR3 size: 13 residues. Germline loops: CDR1 SGHNT, CDR2 YYREEE (reference sequence). Trimming took 2 bases from V and 7 from J; bases not matched to a gene: 3.

This chain links TRBV5-4 with TRBJ2-3; a weak D match, TRBD1 (6 bases). Germline assignment: CDR1 SGHNT and CDR2 YYREEE (reference sequence). V gave up 2 bases and J gave up 4 bases, with 20 bases separating them. The CDR3 has 17 residues. The CDR3 region is CASSFGQRDMGADTQYF. The CDR3 DNA sequence: TGTGCCAGCAGCTTTGGACAGAGGGATATGGGAGCAGATACGCAGTATTTT.

V gene TRBV5-1 combines with J gene TRBJ2-1; 10 bases line up with TRBD1. The CDR3 sequence is 14 residues long. Per germline, CDR1 SGHRS and CDR2 YFSETQ. V trimming: 4 bases; J trimming: 6 bases; junction bases outside the gene matches: 4. The CDR3 DNA reads as TGCGCCAGCAGCACGGGACAGGGGTTCAATGAGCAGTTCTTC. Translating it yields CASSTGQGFNEQFF. The whole variable domain, filled in from reference TRBV5-1 and TRBJ2-1, reads KAGVTQTPRYLIKTRGQQVTLSCSPISGHRSVSWYQQTPGQGLQFLFEYFSETQRNKGNFPGRFSGRQFSNSRSEMNVSTLELGDSALYLCASSTGQGFNEQFFGPGTRLTVL.

The J gene is TRBJ2-3, the V gene TRBV6-1; D may be TRBD1 (6 bases). Trimming pared 0 bases from V and 7 bases from J, leaving 8 bases between. Germline V CDR1 and CDR2: MNHNS, SASEGT. This CDR3 has 13 residues. The CDR3 protein is CASSEARGYTQYF. The CDR3, as DNA: TGTGCCAGCAGTGAAGCCAGGGGATATACGCAGTATTTT.

V is TRBV29-1 and J is TRBJ1-2; TRBD1 aligns across 8 bases. The CDR3 spans 13 residues. Per germline, CDR1 SQVTM and CDR2 ANQGSEA. V dropped 3 bases and J dropped 7; count of bases not matched to a gene: 7. This CDR3 is CSVDRDRKGGYTF. Here the CDR3 DNA reads TGCAGCGTTGACCGGGACAGGAAGGGTGGCTACACCTTC.

The chain uses TRBV28 and TRBJ1-4; D unclear. Germline V lookup: CDR1 MDHEN, CDR2 SYDVKM. The CDR3 length is 12 residues. Trimming stripped 6 bases from V and 7 bases from J, with 9 bases between. The CDR3 DNA reads TGTGCCAGCAGAAATATGGCTGAAAAACTGTTTTTT. Its translation is CASRNMAEKLFF.

This sequence joins TRBV19 and TRBJ1-2; D is possibly TRBD1 (5 bases). The CDR3 is 15 amino acids. Germline V CDR1 and CDR2: LNHDA, SQIVND (reference sequence). Trimming took 5 bases from V and 3 from J, leaving 16 bases between them. The CDR3 reads CASSAGGTGDYGYTF. The DNA of the CDR3 is TGTGCCAGTAGTGCCGGCGGGACTGGGGACTATGGCTACACCTTC.

The chain combines TRBV20-1 with TRBJ1-2, with TRBD1 identical over 8 bases. Germline lookup yields CDR1 DFQATT and CDR2 SNEGSKA (reference sequence). V gave up 3 bases and J gave up 6 bases; unmatched junction bases: 18. The CDR3 has 17 amino acids. CDR3 sequence: CSASGILYGTGLDGYTF. The CDR3 DNA is TGCAGTGCTAGTGGGATCCTTTACGGGACAGGCTTGGATGGCTACACCTTC.

This clone was observed a single time. The J gene is TRBJ1-2, the V gene TRBV7-2; a possible D gene is TRBD1 (5 bases). The CDR3 is 13 amino acids. Between the trimmed V and J ends, which lost 5 bases and 4 bases, there was a span of 11 bases. Germline V gene data show CDR1 as SGHTA and CDR2 as FQGNSA. The CDR3 region is CASSPTGVYGYTF. The DNA for the CDR3 is TGTGCCAGCAGCCCTACGGGGGTCTATGGCTACACCTTC. The whole variable domain, filled in from reference TRBV7-2 and TRBJ1-2, reads GAGVSQSPSNKVTEKGKDVELRCDPISGHTALYWYRQSLGQGLEFLIYFQGNSAPDKSGLPSDRFSAERTGGSVSTLTIQRTQQEDSAVYLCASSPTGVYGYTFGSGTRLTVV.

The chain is built from TRBV4-1 and TRBJ1-5; TRBD1 might be the D (6 bases). Trimming removed 3 bases from V and 6 bases from J, with 9 bases in between. Germline V CDR1 and CDR2: MGHRA, YSYEKL. There are 13 residues in the CDR3. CDR3 protein: CASSQGAGQPQHF. The CDR3 nucleotides read TGCGCCAGCAGCCAGGGGGCGGGTCAGCCCCAGCATTTT.

CDR3 nucleotides: TGTGCCAGCTCGACCCTTTTAGGTGGAGCGGGGGGTTCCAATGAGCAGTTCTTC. Translating gives CASSTLLGGAGGSNEQFF. The chain has TRBV18 and TRBJ2-1; 9 bases fit TRBD2. CDR1 is KGHSH and CDR2 is LQKENI in the germline V gene. J was trimmed by 6 bases and V by 6 bases; bases with no gene match: 18. The CDR3 runs 18 residues.

This chain uses TRBV28 with TRBJ1-5, with D perhaps matching TRBD1 (5 bases). V dropped 7 bases and J dropped 3 bases, with 28 bases sitting between them. Per the germline V gene, CDR1 is MDHEN and CDR2 is SYDVKM. The CDR3 extends over 19 amino acids. The CDR3 loop is CASKNSGTLEFRLNQPQHF. CDR3 nucleotide sequence: TGTGCCAGCAAAAACAGTGGGACTCTAGAGTTCAGGCTCAATCAGCCCCAGCATTTT. The full variable domain, with the rest looked up from reference TRBV28 and TRBJ1-5, is DVKVTQSSRYLVKRTGEKVFLECVQDMDHENMFWYRQDPGLGLRLIYFSYDVKMKEKGDIPEGYSVSREKKERFSLILESASTNQTSMYLCASKNSGTLEFRLNQPQHFGDGTRLSIL.

The V gene is TRBV6-2 or TRBV6-3, the J gene TRBJ2-7, with unresolved D. This CDR3 contains 11 residues. The germline V gene encodes CDR1 MNHEY and CDR2 SVGEGT. Between the trimmed V and J ends, which lost 5 bases and 5 bases, there was a span of 7 bases. The CDR3 nucleotides are TGTGCCAGCAGTGTCCGAGACGAGCAGTACTTC. This encodes CASSVRDEQYF.

The rearrangement joins TRBV28 to TRBJ1-6; D may be TRBD1 (5 bases). Germline V gives CDR1 MDHEN, CDR2 SYDVKM. This CDR3 has 15 residues. Trimming left V 5 bases short and J 7 bases short, with 15 bases between. The CDR3 sequence: CASSVQGSTNSPLHF. The CDR3 DNA reads TGTGCCAGCAGTGTCCAGGGATCTACGAATTCACCCCTCCACTTT.

The J gene is TRBJ2-1, the V gene TRBV3-1 (or the pseudogene TRBV3-2); the match to TRBD2 covers 10 bases. Germline CDR1 is LGHDT and CDR2 is YNNKEL (reference sequence). The CDR3 totals 20 residues. V trimming: 0 bases; J trimming: 0 bases; junction bases outside the gene matches: 11. DNA of the CDR3: TGTGCCAGCAGCCAAGATTTAAGCGGGGGGGTAATAAGCTCCTACAATGAGCAGTTCTTC. Its translation is CASSQDLSGGVISSYNEQFF.

This chain connects TRBV7-9 to TRBJ2-7; TRBD1 aligns across 7 bases. CDR3 size: 15 residues. The V segment lost 1 base and the J segment 2 bases; nucleotides outside the gene matches: 5. Germline V gene data show CDR1 as SEHNR and CDR2 as FQNEAQ (reference sequence). CDR3: CASSLEGAAPYEQYF. The CDR3 coding sequence is TGTGCCAGCAGCTTAGAGGGGGCTGCCCCCTACGAGCAGTACTTC.

This clone was detected only once. This chain joins TRBV24-1 and TRBJ2-1, with D perhaps matching TRBD1 (6 bases). V dropped 11 bases and J dropped 0 bases, with 13 bases sitting between them. Germline loops: CDR1 KGHDR, CDR2 SFDVKD. This CDR3 contains 14 residues. The CDR3, as DNA: TGTGCCAGGACGGACAGTAGCTCCTACAATGAGCAGTTCTTC. It codes for CARTDSSSYNEQFF.

The CDR3 loop reads CASSPGTSEQYF. CDR3 in DNA: TGTGCCAGCTCACCAGGGACAAGCGAGCAGTACTTC. The chain combines TRBV18 with TRBJ2-7, with a possible D match to TRBD1 (6 bases). The CDR3 consists of 12 residues. Germline CDR1 KGHSH, CDR2 LQKENI. Trimming cost V 2 bases and J 6 bases, with 8 bases left between them.

The chain recombines TRBV6-6 with TRBJ1-2; TRBD1 might be the D (5 bases). This CDR3 spans 14 amino acids. Between the trimmed V and J ends, which lost 2 bases and 4 bases, there was a span of 11 bases. In germline, CDR1 is MNHNY, CDR2 SVGAGI (reference sequence). The CDR3 spells CASSYTQVGYGYTF. CDR3 nucleotide sequence: TGTGCCAGCAGTTACACACAGGTTGGCTATGGCTACACCTTC.